Listed here are 20 T cell receptor beta chains from one sample, sequenced in a study of early T cells in non-severe SARS-CoV-2 infection. TCRdb analysed the 5' RACE reads with MiXCR anew, one entry per CDR3 protein. The data contain about 35,000 distinct CDR3 sequences, approximately 7.2% of them singletons. The source material was whole blood, sampled at baseline. The receptors come from an adult who was a healthcare worker with PCR-confirmed SARS-CoV-2 infection or an uninfected control (not recorded which).

The V and J genes are TRBV11-2 and TRBJ1-6; no reliable D call. This CDR3 region has 16 residues. Trimming took 3 bases from V and 10 from J, leaving 19 bases between them. In germline, CDR1 is SGHAT, CDR2 FQNNGV. In DNA form, the CDR3 reads TGTGCCAGCAGCTTTAACCCCGGACCTTCGTCCTCACCCCTCCACTTT. It encodes CASSFNPGPSSSPLHF.

The chain recombines TRBV20-1 with TRBJ1-2, with 7 bases that match TRBD1. The CDR3 consists of 14 residues. J gave up 5 bases and V 3 bases, and 9 bases lay outside the gene matches. Germline CDR1 reads DFQATT; CDR2 reads SNEGSKA (reference sequence). The CDR3: CSASPGGGAYGYTF. The DNA of the CDR3 is TGCAGTGCTAGTCCCGGAGGGGGCGCGTATGGCTACACCTTC.

This clonotype occurred a few times. The chain links TRBV20-1 to TRBJ2-7; D gene uncertain. The germline CDR1 and CDR2 sequences are DFQATT and SNEGSKA (reference sequence). Between the trimmed V and J ends, which lost 7 bases and 2 bases, there was a span of 15 bases. This CDR3 is built from 13 residues. This CDR3 reads CSGESNTPYEQYF. The CDR3 DNA sequence: TGCAGTGGTGAAAGTAATACACCCTACGAGCAGTACTTC.

V is TRBV5-4 and J is TRBJ2-7; 8 nucleotides align to TRBD1. V lost 3 bases and J lost 5; bases outside the gene matches: 4. This CDR3 comprises 13 residues. Looked up from germline, CDR1 is SGHNT and CDR2 is YYREEE (reference sequence). This CDR3 is CASSSGQGNEQYF. The CDR3 nucleotides are TGTGCCAGCAGCTCCGGACAGGGCAACGAGCAGTACTTC.

The chain recombines TRBV29-1 with TRBJ2-1, with D perhaps matching TRBD1 or TRBD2 (5 bases each). The ends were cut back, 5 bases at V and 5 bases at J, with 10 bases in the middle. The CDR3 is made up of 12 amino acids. Germline V lookup: CDR1 SQVTM, CDR2 ANQGSEA. This CDR3 reads CSVWGTNNEQFF. Written as DNA, the CDR3 is TGCAGCGTTTGGGGGACCAACAATGAGCAGTTCTTC.

This clonotype was detected ten times or more. The V gene is TRBV20-1, the J gene TRBJ2-7; tentatively, D is TRBD2 (5 bases). The CDR3 is made up of 11 amino acids. V lost 5 bases and J 5 bases, leaving 10 bases between the germline ends. Germline V CDR1 and CDR2: DFQATT, SNEGSKA (reference sequence). In DNA form, the CDR3 reads TGCAGTGCTTGGGTAGCGCACGAGCAGTACTTC. This gives the protein CSAWVAHEQYF.

The chain recombines TRBV6-5 with TRBJ1-1, with a weak D call TRBD1 (5 bases). Germline loops: CDR1 MNHEY, CDR2 SVGAGI. This CDR3 has 16 residues. Trimming shortened V by 2 bases and J by 1 base, and 14 bases separated the two germline ends. The CDR3: CASSYGWGRRNTEAFF. CDR3 sequence (DNA): TGTGCCAGCAGTTACGGATGGGGCAGGAGGAACACTGAAGCTTTCTTT.

There are many counts of this clonotype. This chain joins TRBV28 and TRBJ2-7; perhaps TRBD1 as D (5 bases). From germline, CDR1 is MDHEN and CDR2 SYDVKM. V was clipped by 5 bases and J by 3 bases, with 8 bases between them. CDR3 size: 12 residues. The CDR3 DNA is TGTGCCAGCAGTCGTAGGGGCTACGAGCAGTACTTC. It codes for CASSRRGYEQYF. The whole variable domain, filled in from reference TRBV28 and TRBJ2-7, reads DVKVTQSSRYLVKRTGEKVFLECVQDMDHENMFWYRQDPGLGLRLIYFSYDVKMKEKGDIPEGYSVSREKKERFSLILESASTNQTSMYLCASSRRGYEQYFGPGTRLTVT.

V and J are TRBV29-1 and TRBJ2-1; 12 positions match TRBD2. The CDR3 sequence is 14 residues long. The V gene end was trimmed by 5 bases and the J gene end by 11 bases; junction bases not matched to a gene: 10. Germline V CDR1 and CDR2: SQVTM, ANQGSEA. The chain's CDR3 is CSVRASGGALKQFF. The CDR3 DNA is TGCAGCGTTAGGGCTAGCGGGGGGGCCCTAAAGCAGTTCTTC.

This clonotype was found a few times. The chain combines TRBV5-4 with TRBJ1-1, with D possibly matching TRBD1 (6 bases). The CDR3 has 14 residues. Trimming left V 0 bases short and J 3 bases short, with 9 bases between. Germline lookup yields CDR1 SGHNT and CDR2 YYREEE (reference sequence). The CDR3 nucleotides are TGTGCCAGCAGCTTGGGGGCAGGGGACACTGAAGCTTTCTTT. It codes for CASSLGAGDTEAFF.

The chain has TRBV3-1 and TRBJ1-6; no definite D call. The CDR3 is 13 amino acids. The germline V and J ends were trimmed by 1 base and 9 bases, with 7 bases remaining between them. The V gene's germline CDR1 is LGHDT and CDR2 YNNKEL (reference sequence). The CDR3 nucleotides are TGTGCCAGCAGCCAAGTTGGAGGTTCACCCCTCCACTTT. The encoded protein is CASSQVGGSPLHF.

The chain is built from TRBV10-3 and TRBJ2-3, with 7 bases lining up with TRBD1. The germline V gene encodes CDR1 ENHRY and CDR2 SYGVKD. Losses at the gene ends were 4 bases for V and 2 bases for J; bases not matched to a gene: 3. The CDR3 is 14 amino acids. The CDR3 region has the DNA TGTGCCATCAGTGGGGACAGATACACAGATACGCAGTATTTT. Protein product: CAISGDRYTDTQYF.

There are many counts of this clonotype. The V and J genes are TRBV20-1 and TRBJ1-5; D is ambiguous. The CDR3 totals 13 residues. From germline, CDR1 is DFQATT and CDR2 SNEGSKA (reference sequence). V was pared by 7 bases and J by 0 bases, with 10 bases between. CDR3 protein: CSGRKNSNQPQHF. The CDR3 DNA sequence: TGCAGTGGGCGCAAAAATAGCAATCAGCCCCAGCATTTT.

The rearrangement joins TRBV6-6 to TRBJ2-7; 8 bases line up with TRBD2. Losses at the gene ends were 2 bases for V and 7 bases for J; bases not matched to a gene: 4. From germline, CDR1 is MNHNY and CDR2 SVGAGI (reference sequence). The CDR3 has 13 amino acids. The CDR3 spells CASSYGGGFEQYF. DNA for the CDR3: TGTGCCAGCAGTTACGGCGGGGGGTTTGAGCAGTACTTC.

The DNA of the CDR3 is TGTGCCAGCAGCGCCCCCACGGAAACGCAGTATTTT. Translated: CASSAPTETQYF. This chain links TRBV9 with TRBJ2-3, with D hard to call. The CDR3 is made up of 12 amino acids. Germline assignment: CDR1 SGDLS and CDR2 YYNGEE. The ends were cut back, 3 bases at V and 9 bases at J, with 11 bases in the middle.

The chain recombines TRBV7-6 with TRBJ2-2; TRBD2 is a possible D gene (6 bases). Germline V CDR1 and CDR2: SGHVS, FNYEAQ. V was cut by 1 base and J by 1 base, with 10 bases left in between. The CDR3 runs to 16 residues. The CDR3 protein is CASSLEPGGNTGELFF. The DNA of the CDR3 is TGTGCCAGCAGCTTAGAACCCGGGGGGAACACCGGGGAGCTGTTTTTT.

Many counts were recorded for this clonotype. This sequence joins TRBV20-1 and TRBJ2-5; no firm D call. Looked up from germline, CDR1 is DFQATT and CDR2 is SNEGSKA (reference sequence). Between the trimmed V and J ends, which lost 0 bases and 4 bases, there was a span of 9 bases. The CDR3 loop spans 13 amino acids. CDR3 in amino acids: CSAREGFRETQYF. The CDR3 nucleotides are TGCAGTGCTAGAGAGGGCTTTCGAGAGACCCAGTACTTC.

In its sample, this clonotype was seen many times. The V gene is TRBV7-6, the J gene TRBJ2-1; maybe TRBD1 (5 bases). This CDR3 comprises 12 residues. The ends were cut back, 1 base at V and 7 bases at J, with 5 bases in the middle. Germline V gene sequence: CDR1 SGHVS, CDR2 FNYEAQ. This CDR3 is CASSLEGNEQFF. The DNA of the CDR3 is TGTGCCAGCAGCTTAGAGGGGAATGAGCAGTTCTTC.

Details on this clonotype: One junction end does not reproduce the germline sequence, and a read error may be involved. The chain employs TRBV7-7 and TRBJ2-1, with D unclear. This CDR3 is 13 amino acids long. Germline CDR1 and CDR2: SSHAT and FNYEAQ (reference sequence). The CDR3 nucleotides read TGTGCTAGCAGCCATCAGAAGAACAATGAGCAGTTCTTC. Protein sequence: CASSHQKNNEQFF. Complete variable domain (other parts from reference TRBV7-7 and TRBJ2-1): GAGVSQSPRYKVTKRGQDVTLRCDPISSHATLYWYQQALGQGPEFLTYFNYEAQPDKSGLPSDRFSAERPEGSISTLTIQRTEQRDSAMYRCASSHQKNNEQFFGPGTRLTVL.

This clonotype was observed many times. The chain has TRBV20-1 and TRBJ1-6; TRBD1 is a possible D gene (6 bases). V gave up 5 bases and J gave up 9 bases, with 20 bases separating them. The CDR3 has 15 residues. Per germline, CDR1 DFQATT and CDR2 SNEGSKA (reference sequence). CDR3 residues: CSALQGPQESSPLHF. CDR3 bases: TGCAGTGCTTTACAGGGTCCCCAGGAGAGTTCACCCCTCCACTTT.